Detailed here is one T cell receptor (beta chain). The antigen remains undetermined. Germline CDR1 WSHSY, CDR2 SAAADI. V gave up 5 bases and J gave up 5 bases, with 24 bases separating them. The CDR3 totals 17 residues. This sample was taken from a study of radiotherapy plus CTLA-4 blockade in lung cancer. Findings and caveats of the study: Expansion in blood of tumor-derived TCR clones was seen after radiotherapy plus ipilimumab.

The protocol was immunoSEQ multiplex PCR, while the TCRdb copy is restricted to in-frame clones and leaves out a portion. Among roughly 71,000 clones, roughly three quarters were seen once, and the ten largest hold less than 7.5%. Sequencing used peripheral blood, obtained from a patient treated with radiotherapy plus ipilimumab. The rearrangement uses TRBV10-2 and TRBJ2-5, with D unresolved. This receptor was taken from a human donor with non-small cell lung cancer who had a complete response to radiotherapy plus ipilimumab. CDR3 in amino acids: CASSPQFLLLVPETQYF. The CDR3 coding sequence is TGCGCCAGCAGTCCCCAATTTTTACTCCTAGTTCCGGAGACCCAGTACTTC.